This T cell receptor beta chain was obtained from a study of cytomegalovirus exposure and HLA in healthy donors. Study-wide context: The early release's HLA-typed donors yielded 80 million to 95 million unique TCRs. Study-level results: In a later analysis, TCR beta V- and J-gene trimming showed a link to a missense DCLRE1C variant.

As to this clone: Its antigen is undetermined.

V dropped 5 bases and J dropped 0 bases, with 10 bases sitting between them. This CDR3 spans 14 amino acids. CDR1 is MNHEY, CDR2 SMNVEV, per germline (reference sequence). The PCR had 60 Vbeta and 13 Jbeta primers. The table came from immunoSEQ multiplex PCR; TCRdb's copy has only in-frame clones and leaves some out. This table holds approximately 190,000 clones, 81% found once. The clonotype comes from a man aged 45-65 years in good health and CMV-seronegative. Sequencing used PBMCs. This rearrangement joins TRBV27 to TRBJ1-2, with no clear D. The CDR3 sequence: CASSPLGANYGYTF. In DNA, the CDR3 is TGTGCCAGCAGTCCCCTCGGGGCTAACTATGGCTACACCTTC.